The clone carrying this TCR beta chain has only one observation. The antigen is not known. CDR3 length equals 15 residues. Losses at the gene ends were 6 bases for V and 4 bases for J; bases not matched to a gene: 9. Germline V gives CDR1 MDHEN, CDR2 SYDVKM. The assay was immunoSEQ multiplex PCR, and TCRdb's table has in-frame clones only and misses some. In the table there are more than 250,000 clones, approximately 93% of which are singletons. The sample comes from a study of T cell responses to AZD1222 COVID-19 vaccine. Study-level points and caveats: Just a handful of people given AZD1222 tested seropositive at baseline. Recipients of two AZD1222 doses showed rising Spike-specific TCR breadth and depth. In the spike-specific TCR repertoire, nearly half reportedly target unmutated variant regions.

The clonotype comes from an adult in good health. Sequencing used peripheral blood, obtained on day 0 of AZD1222 vaccination. The gene calls are TRBV28 and TRBJ2-3; 8 positions agree with TRBD2. The CDR3 DNA sequence: TGTGCCAGCAGGAGGGAAGCGGGGGTGGCAGATACGCAGTATTTT. Translated: CASRREAGVADTQYF.